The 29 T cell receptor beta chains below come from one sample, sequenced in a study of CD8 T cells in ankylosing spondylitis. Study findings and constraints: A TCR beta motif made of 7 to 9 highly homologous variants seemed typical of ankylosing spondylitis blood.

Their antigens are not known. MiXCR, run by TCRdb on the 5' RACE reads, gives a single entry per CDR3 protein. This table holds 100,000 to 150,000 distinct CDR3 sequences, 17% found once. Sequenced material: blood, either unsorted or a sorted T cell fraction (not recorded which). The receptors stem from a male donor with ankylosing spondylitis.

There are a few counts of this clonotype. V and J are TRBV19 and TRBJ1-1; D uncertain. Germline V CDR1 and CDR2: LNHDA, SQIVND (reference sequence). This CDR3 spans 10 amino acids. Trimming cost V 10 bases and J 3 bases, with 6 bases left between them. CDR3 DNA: TGTGCCACCGCGGACACTGAAGCTTTCTTT. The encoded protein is CATADTEAFF.

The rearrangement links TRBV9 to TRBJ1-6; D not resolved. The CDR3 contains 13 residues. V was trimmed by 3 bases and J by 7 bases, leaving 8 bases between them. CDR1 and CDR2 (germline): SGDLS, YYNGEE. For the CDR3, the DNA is TGTGCCAGCAGCGCCACAGAAAATTCACCCCTCCACTTT. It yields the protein CASSATENSPLHF.

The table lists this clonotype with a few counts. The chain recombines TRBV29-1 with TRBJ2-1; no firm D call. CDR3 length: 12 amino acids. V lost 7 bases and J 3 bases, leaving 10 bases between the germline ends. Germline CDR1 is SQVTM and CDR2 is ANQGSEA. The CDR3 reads CSALVSYNEQFF. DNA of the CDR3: TGCAGCGCCCTGGTCAGCTACAATGAGCAGTTCTTC.

The CDR3, as DNA: TGTGCCAGCAGTTACTTTCCAGGTTTAGATACGCAGTATTTT. This translates into CASSYFPGLDTQYF. The chain links TRBV6-5 to TRBJ2-3; the D is unclear. Trimming shortened V by 1 base and J by 5 bases, and 10 bases separated the two germline ends. The germline V gene has CDR1 MNHEY and CDR2 SVGAGI. The CDR3 has 14 residues.

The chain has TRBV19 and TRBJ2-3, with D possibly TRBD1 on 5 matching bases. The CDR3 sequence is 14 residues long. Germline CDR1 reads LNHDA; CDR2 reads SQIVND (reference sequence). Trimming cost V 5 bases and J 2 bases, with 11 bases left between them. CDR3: CASSSRVFTDTQYF. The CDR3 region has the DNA TGTGCCAGTAGTTCCAGGGTCTTCACAGATACGCAGTATTTT.

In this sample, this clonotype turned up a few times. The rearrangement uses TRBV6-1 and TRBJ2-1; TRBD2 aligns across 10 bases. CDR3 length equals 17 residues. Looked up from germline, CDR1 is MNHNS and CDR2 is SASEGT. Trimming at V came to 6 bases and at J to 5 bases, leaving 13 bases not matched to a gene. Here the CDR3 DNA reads TGTGCCAGCAGCCCCCTCGTTGGGACTAGCGCGAACAATGAGCAGTTCTTC. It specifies CASSPLVGTSANNEQFF.

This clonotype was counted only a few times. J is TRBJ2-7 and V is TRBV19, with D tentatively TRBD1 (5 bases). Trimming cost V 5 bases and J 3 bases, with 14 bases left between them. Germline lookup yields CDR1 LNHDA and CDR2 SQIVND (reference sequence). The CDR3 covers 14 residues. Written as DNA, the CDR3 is TGTGCCAGTAGTGCCGCCTCAGGGTACTACGAGCAGTACTTC. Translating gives CASSAASGYYEQYF.

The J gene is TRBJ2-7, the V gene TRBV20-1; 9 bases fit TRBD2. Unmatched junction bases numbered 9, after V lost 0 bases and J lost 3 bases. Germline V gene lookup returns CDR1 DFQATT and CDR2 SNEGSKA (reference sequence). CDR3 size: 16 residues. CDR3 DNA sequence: TGCAGTGCTAGAGATTTAGCGGGGGTGTCCTACTACGAGCAGTACTTC. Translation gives CSARDLAGVSYYEQYF.

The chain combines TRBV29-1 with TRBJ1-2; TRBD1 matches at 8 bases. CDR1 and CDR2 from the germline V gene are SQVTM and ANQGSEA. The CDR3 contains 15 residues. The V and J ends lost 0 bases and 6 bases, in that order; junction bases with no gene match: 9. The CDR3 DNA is TGCAGCGTTGAAGATCTTGGACAGGGAATGGATGGCTACACCTTC. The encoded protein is CSVEDLGQGMDGYTF.

CDR3 region: CASSPPFDEQFF. CDR3 coding DNA: TGTGCCAGCAGCCCCCCATTCGATGAGCAGTTCTTC. The chain couples TRBV14 to TRBJ2-1; D is uncertain. Trimming left V 4 bases short and J 8 bases short, with 9 bases between. Germline V gene data show CDR1 as SGHDN and CDR2 as FVKESK. This CDR3 is 12 amino acids long.

Here the CDR3 reads CASRIGHSGQTQYF. CDR3 nucleotide sequence: TGTGCCAGCAGGATCGGACACTCAGGGCAGACCCAGTACTTC. The V and J genes are TRBV7-9 and TRBJ2-5, with a weak D call TRBD1 (5 bases). Germline V gene sequence: CDR1 SEHNR, CDR2 FQNEAQ (reference sequence). The length of the CDR3 is 14 residues. V lost 6 bases to trimming and J lost 6 bases, with 17 bases between them. The full variable domain, with the rest looked up from reference TRBV7-9 and TRBJ2-5, is DTGVSQNPRHKITKRGQNVTFRCDPISEHNRLYWYRQTLGQGPEFLTYFQNEAQLEKSRLLSDRFSAERPKGSFSTLEIQRTEQGDSAMYLCASRIGHSGQTQYFGPGTRLLVL.

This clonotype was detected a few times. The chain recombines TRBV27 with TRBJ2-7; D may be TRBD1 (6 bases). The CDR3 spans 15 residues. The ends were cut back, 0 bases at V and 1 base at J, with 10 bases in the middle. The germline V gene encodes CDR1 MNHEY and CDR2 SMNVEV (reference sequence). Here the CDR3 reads CASSLSGTGSYEQYF. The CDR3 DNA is TGTGCCAGCAGTTTATCGGGTACAGGGTCCTACGAGCAGTACTTC.

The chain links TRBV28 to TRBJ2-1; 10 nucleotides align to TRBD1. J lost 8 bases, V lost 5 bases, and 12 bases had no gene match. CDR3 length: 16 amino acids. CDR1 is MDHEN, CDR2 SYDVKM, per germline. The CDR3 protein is CASSADDRGHLDEQFF. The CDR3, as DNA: TGTGCCAGCAGTGCTGACGACAGGGGGCACCTCGATGAGCAGTTCTTC.

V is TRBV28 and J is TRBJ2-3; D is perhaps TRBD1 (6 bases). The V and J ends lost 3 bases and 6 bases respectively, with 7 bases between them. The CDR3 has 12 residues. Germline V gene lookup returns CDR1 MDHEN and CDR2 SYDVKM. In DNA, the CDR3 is TGTGCCAGCAGTTTCGACAGGGATACGCAGTATTTT. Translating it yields CASSFDRDTQYF.

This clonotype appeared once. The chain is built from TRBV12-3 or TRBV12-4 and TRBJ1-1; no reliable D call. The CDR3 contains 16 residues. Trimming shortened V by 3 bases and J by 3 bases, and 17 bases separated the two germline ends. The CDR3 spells CASSLVGRGIHTEAFF. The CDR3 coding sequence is TGTGCCAGCAGTTTGGTCGGAAGAGGGATTCACACTGAAGCTTTCTTT.

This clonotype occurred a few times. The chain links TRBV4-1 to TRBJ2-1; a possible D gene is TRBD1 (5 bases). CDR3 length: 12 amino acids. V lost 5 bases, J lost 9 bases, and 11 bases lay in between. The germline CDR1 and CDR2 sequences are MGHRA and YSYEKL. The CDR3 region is CASSYQGVEQFF. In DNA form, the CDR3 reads TGCGCCAGCAGCTACCAAGGGGTTGAGCAGTTCTTC.

CDR3 amino acids: CASSFENSGPGGTQYF. The CDR3, as DNA: TGTGCCAGCAGCTTTGAGAATAGCGGCCCCGGGGGGACCCAGTACTTC. The V and J genes are TRBV7-9 and TRBJ2-5; weak D call: TRBD2 (6 bases). The CDR3 covers 16 residues. The germline V gene has CDR1 SEHNR and CDR2 FQNEAQ (reference sequence). V was trimmed by 3 bases and J by 7 bases, leaving 21 bases between them.

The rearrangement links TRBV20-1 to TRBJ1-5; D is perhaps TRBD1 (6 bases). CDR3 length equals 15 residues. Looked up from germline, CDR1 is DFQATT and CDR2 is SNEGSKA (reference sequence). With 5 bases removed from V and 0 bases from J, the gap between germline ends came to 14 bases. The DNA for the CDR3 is TGCAGTGCTCCTCCAGGGGTCCCTAGCAATCAGCCCCAGCATTTT. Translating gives CSAPPGVPSNQPQHF.

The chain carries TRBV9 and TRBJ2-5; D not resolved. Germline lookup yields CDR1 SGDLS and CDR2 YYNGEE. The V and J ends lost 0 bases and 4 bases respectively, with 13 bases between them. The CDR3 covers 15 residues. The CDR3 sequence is CASSVDPPLGETQYF. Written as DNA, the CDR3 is TGTGCCAGCAGCGTAGATCCGCCCCTAGGAGAGACCCAGTACTTC.

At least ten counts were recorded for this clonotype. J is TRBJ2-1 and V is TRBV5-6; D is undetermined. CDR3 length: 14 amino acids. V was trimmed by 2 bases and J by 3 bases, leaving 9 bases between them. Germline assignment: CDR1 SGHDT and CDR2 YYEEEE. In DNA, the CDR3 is TGTGCCAGCAGCTTCGGCCAATTCTACAATGAGCAGTTCTTC. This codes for CASSFGQFYNEQFF.

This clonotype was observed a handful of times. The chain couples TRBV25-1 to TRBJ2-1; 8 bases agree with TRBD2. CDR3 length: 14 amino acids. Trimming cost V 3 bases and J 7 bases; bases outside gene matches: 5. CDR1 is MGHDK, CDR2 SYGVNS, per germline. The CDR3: CASSDREGLNEQFF. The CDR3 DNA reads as TGTGCCAGCAGTGACCGGGAGGGCCTGAATGAGCAGTTCTTC.

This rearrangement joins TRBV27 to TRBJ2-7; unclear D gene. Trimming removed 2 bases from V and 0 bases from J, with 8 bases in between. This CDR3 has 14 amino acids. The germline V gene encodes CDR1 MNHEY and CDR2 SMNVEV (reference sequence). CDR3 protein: CASSLPSYSYEQYF. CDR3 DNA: TGTGCCAGCAGTTTACCTTCTTACTCCTACGAGCAGTACTTC.

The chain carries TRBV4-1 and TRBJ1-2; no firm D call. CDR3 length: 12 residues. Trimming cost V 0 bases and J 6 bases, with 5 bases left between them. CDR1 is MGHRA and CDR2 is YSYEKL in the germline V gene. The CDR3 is CASSQDWDGYTF. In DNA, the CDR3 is TGCGCCAGCAGCCAAGACTGGGATGGCTACACCTTC.

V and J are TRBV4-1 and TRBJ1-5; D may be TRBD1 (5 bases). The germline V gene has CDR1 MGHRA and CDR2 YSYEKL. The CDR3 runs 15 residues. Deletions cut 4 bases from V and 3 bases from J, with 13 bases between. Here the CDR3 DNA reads TGCGCCAGCAGCCGGGCCCAGGGCGACAATCAGCCCCAGCATTTT. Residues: CASSRAQGDNQPQHF.

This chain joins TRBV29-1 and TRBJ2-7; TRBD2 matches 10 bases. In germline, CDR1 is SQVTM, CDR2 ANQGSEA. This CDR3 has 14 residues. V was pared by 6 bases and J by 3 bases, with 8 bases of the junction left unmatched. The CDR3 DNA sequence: TGCAGCGTGGGACTAGCGCAGAGCATCTACGAGCAGTACTTC. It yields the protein CSVGLAQSIYEQYF.

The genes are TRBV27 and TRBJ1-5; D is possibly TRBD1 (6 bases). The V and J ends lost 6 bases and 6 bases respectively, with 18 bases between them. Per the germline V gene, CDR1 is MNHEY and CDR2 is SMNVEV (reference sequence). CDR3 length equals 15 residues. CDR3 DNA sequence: TGTGCCAGCAGCCCCCGAGGGGGGGTGGCTCAGCCCCAGCATTTT. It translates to CASSPRGGVAQPQHF.

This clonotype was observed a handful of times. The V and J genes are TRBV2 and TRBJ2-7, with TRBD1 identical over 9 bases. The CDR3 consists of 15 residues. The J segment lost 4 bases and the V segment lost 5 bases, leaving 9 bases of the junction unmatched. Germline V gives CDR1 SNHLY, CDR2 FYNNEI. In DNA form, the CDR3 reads TGTGCCAGCAGTAACCCGGGACAGGGAAGGTACGAGCAGTACTTC. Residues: CASSNPGQGRYEQYF.

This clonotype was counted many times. In DNA, the CDR3 is TGTGCCAGCAGCTTAGTAGGGACCACAGATACGCAGTATTTT. Its translation is CASSLVGTTDTQYF. The V call is TRBV7-9, the J call TRBJ2-3; either TRBD1 or TRBD2 may fit D (5 bases each). The CDR3 consists of 14 residues. Germline values: CDR1 SEHNR, CDR2 FQNEAQ (reference sequence). Deletions cut 1 base from V and 2 bases from J, with 7 bases between.

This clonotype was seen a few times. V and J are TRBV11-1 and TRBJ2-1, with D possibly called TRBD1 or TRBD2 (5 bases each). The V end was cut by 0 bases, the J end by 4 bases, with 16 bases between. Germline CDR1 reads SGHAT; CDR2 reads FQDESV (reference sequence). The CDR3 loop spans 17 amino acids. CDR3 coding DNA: TGTGCCAGCAGCTTAGCGGGGGTGAGACTGACTTACAATGAGCAGTTCTTC. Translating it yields CASSLAGVRLTYNEQFF.